This is a list of T cell receptor beta chains from one sample in a study of chemoradiotherapy in HPV16-positive cancers. This table comes from immunoSEQ multiplex PCR, and its TCRdb copy is limited to in-frame clones, with some not included. The sample contains 20,000 to 25,000 clones, approximately 83% of which appear only once. The source was blood, collected from a patient who underwent chemoradiotherapy. These receptors were taken from a human donor with HPV-associated anogenital cancer. Each CDR3 is given with its conserved first and last residue. D genes are given only for firm matches. The size of a clone is reported for some rows only, either as once, few or many, or as a class for expanded clones.

clone size,D gene,J gene,V gene,CDR3 DNA,CDR3 protein
few,TRBD1,TRBJ1-2,TRBV4-2,TGTGCCAGCAGCGAGGACAGGGGGTATGGCTACACCTTC,CASSEDRGYGYTF
NA,NA,TRBJ1-6,TRBV5-8,TGTGCCAGCAACATCCAGGGATTTGTTTCACCCCTCCACTTT,CASNIQGFVSPLHF
NA,TRBD1,TRBJ2-7,TRBV5-1,TGCGCCAGCAGCTTGCTCGGGACAGTACCCTACGAGCAGTACTTC,CASSLLGTVPYEQYF
NA,NA,TRBJ2-2,TRBV6-1,TGTGCCAGCAGTTATACTCGCACCGGGGAGCTGTTTTTT,CASSYTRTGELFF
NA,NA,TRBJ1-2,TRBV29-1,TGCAGCGTTTGGTGGGCAGGGGAAGGCTATGGCTACACCTTC,CSVWWAGEGYGYTF
NA,TRBD1,TRBJ2-7,TRBV9,TGTGCCAGCAGCGTAGAGGACAGGGGCTCCGAGCAGTACTTC,CASSVEDRGSEQYF
NA,TRBD2,TRBJ2-7,TRBV30,TGTGCCTGGAGTTTCGCGGGAGGAGGCTACGAGCAGTACTTC,CAWSFAGGGYEQYF
NA,TRBD1,TRBJ1-3,TRBV19,TGTGCCAGTAGGACCGACACAGGGGGAAACGGAAACACCATATATTTT,CASRTDTGGNGNTIYF
NA,TRBD2,TRBJ2-1,TRBV6-6,TGTGCCAGCAGCAACCCGGGACTAGCGGGAGACAATGAGCAGTTCTTC,CASSNPGLAGDNEQFF
NA,NA,TRBJ2-5,TRBV5-1,TGCGCCAGCAGCCCAGGACCTGGGGAAGAGACCCAGTACTTC,CASSPGPGEETQYF
NA,NA,TRBJ2-7,TRBV29-1,TGCAGCGTTGAATCGGGGGACGAGCAGTACTTC,CSVESGDEQYF
NA,NA,TRBJ2-7,TRBV5-4,TGTGCCAGCAGCTCGCCCACAGGCCTCCGGCACGAGCAGTACTTC,CASSSPTGLRHEQYF
NA,TRBD2,TRBJ2-1,TRBV5-1,TGCGCCAGCAGCTTTGTAGCGGGGGGAGATGAGCAGTTCTTC,CASSFVAGGDEQFF
NA,TRBD2,TRBJ2-7,TRBV6-5,TGTGCCAGCAGTTTCGCCAGCGGGAGTTTCGAGCAGTACTTC,CASSFASGSFEQYF
NA,NA,TRBJ2-7,TRBV12-2,TGTGCAAGGCGCCGTGGGTCGCTTGGTGAGCAGTACTTC,CARRRGSLGEQYF
NA,NA,TRBJ2-7,TRBV10-2,TGCGCCAGCAGTGACCCCCCGCCTAGGGCCGACGAGCAGTACTTC,CASSDPPPRADEQYF
few,NA,TRBJ2-2,TRBV6-4,TGTGCCAGCAGTAAAACCGCCACCGGGGAGCTGTTTTTT,CASSKTATGELFF
NA,NA,TRBJ2-2,TRBV5-1,TGCGCCAGCAGCTCAGTTCCACCCGGGACACCTAACACCGGGGAGCTGTTTTTT,CASSSVPPGTPNTGELFF
NA,TRBD1,TRBJ1-3,TRBV9,TGTGCCAGCAGCATTAGGACAGGGGGAAACACCATATATTTT,CASSIRTGGNTIYF
NA,TRBD1,TRBJ2-5,TRBV27,TGTGCCAGCCGTAAGACAGGGGAAGGATTTATAGGAGAGACCCAGTACTTC,CASRKTGEGFIGETQYF
few,NA,TRBJ2-2,TRBV7-2,TGTGCCAGCAGCTTAGCGATCAGAACCGGGGAGCTGTTTTTT,CASSLAIRTGELFF
NA,NA,TRBJ1-6,TRBV7-3,TGTGCCAGCAGCTCGGGAGGGGATTCACCCCTCCACTTT,CASSSGGDSPLHF
NA,NA,TRBJ1-3,TRBV19,TGTGCCAGTAGCCCTCTCTCTGGAAACACCATATATTTT,CASSPLSGNTIYF
NA,NA,TRBJ1-2,TRBV6-5,TGTGCCAGCAGTTACAAGGGGAACGGCTACACCTTC,CASSYKGNGYTF
NA,NA,TRBJ2-5,TRBV6-5,TGTGCCAGCAGTCCGCAGGAGGAAGAGACCCAGTACTTC,CASSPQEEETQYF
NA,NA,TRBJ1-4,TRBV6-5,TGTGCCAGCGGCTCGTTAGGGGAAAAACTGTTTTTT,CASGSLGEKLFF
NA,NA,TRBJ2-6,TRBV19,TGTGCCAGTAGTCCACAGATCTCTGGGGCCAACGTCCTGACTTTC,CASSPQISGANVLTF
NA,NA,TRBJ1-1,TRBV25-1,TGTGCCAGCAGTGAGTACATCGGGGTAGACACTGAAGCTTTCTTT,CASSEYIGVDTEAFF
NA,NA,TRBJ2-1,TRBV7-2,TGTGCCAGCAGCTTAGGGGCGCGGCGTTACAATGAGCAGTTCTTC,CASSLGARRYNEQFF
once,NA,TRBJ1-2,TRBV18,TGTGCCAGCTCACCAGCGGGGGGAAACTATGGCTACACCTTC,CASSPAGGNYGYTF
NA,NA,TRBJ1-3,TRBV7-9,TGTGCCAGCAGCTTAGAGGGACTGACCTCTGGAAACACCATATATTTT,CASSLEGLTSGNTIYF
NA,TRBD1,TRBJ2-5,TRBV18,TGTGCCAGCTCACCACGAGGGACAGGGGAGACCCAGTACTTC,CASSPRGTGETQYF
NA,NA,TRBJ1-5,TRBV6-1,TGTGCCAGCAGATACAGGAGAGGTGATCAGCCCCAGCATTTT,CASRYRRGDQPQHF
NA,NA,TRBJ1-2,TRBV27,TGTGCCAGCAGTTTGGGGGGGCTTGACTATGGCTACACCTTC,CASSLGGLDYGYTF
NA,TRBD2,TRBJ2-5,TRBV11-2,TGTGCCAGCAGCCTCTGGGGGGGTCAAGAGACCCAGTACTTC,CASSLWGGQETQYF
NA,NA,TRBJ1-2,TRBV9,TGTGCCAGCAGCGGCCGAGGCGATATCCCCTACGGCTATGGCTACACCTTC,CASSGRGDIPYGYGYTF
NA,NA,TRBJ1-2,TRBV7-2,TGTGCCAGCAAGGGGGTAGAGTATGGCTACACCTTC,CASKGVEYGYTF
NA,TRBD2,TRBJ2-3,TRBV28,TGTGCCAGCAGCCTCATCACTAGCGGGGGCACAGATACGCAGTATTTT,CASSLITSGGTDTQYF
NA,NA,TRBJ2-7,TRBV4-3,TGCGCCAGCAGCCAAGATGGTGGGACCACCTCAATCTTC,CASSQDGGTTSIF
NA,NA,TRBJ2-6,TRBV19,TGTGCCAGTAGTATATTTGCAGGGTCTGGGGCCAACGTCCTGACTTTC,CASSIFAGSGANVLTF
NA,TRBD2,TRBJ2-3,TRBV7-2,TGTGCCAGCAGCGCCCCGGGACTAGCGGTAGATACGCAGTATTTT,CASSAPGLAVDTQYF
NA,NA,TRBJ2-5,TRBV2,TGTGCCAGCAGTGAATCGATCGCTGTTAGGGAGACCCAGTACTTC,CASSESIAVRETQYF
NA,TRBD2,TRBJ2-7,TRBV7-2,TGTGCCAGCAGCTTAGGGCTAGCGGGGGGCTCCTACGAGCAGTACTTC,CASSLGLAGGSYEQYF
NA,NA,TRBJ2-7,TRBV19,TGTGCCAGTAGTGCAGGGGACCCCTACGAGCAGTACTTC,CASSAGDPYEQYF
NA,TRBD1,TRBJ1-4,TRBV5-1,TGCGCCAGCAGGCGGACAGGGGGTATTGAAAAACTGTTTTTT,CASRRTGGIEKLFF
NA,NA,TRBJ2-2,TRBV6-5,TGTGCCAGCAGTTATGGGACCTTAACAGAAGGGGAGCTGTTTTTT,CASSYGTLTEGELFF
NA,NA,TRBJ2-1,TRBV18,TGTGCCAGCTCACCTCTGCGCGCCTACAATGAGCAGTTCTTC,CASSPLRAYNEQFF
NA,TRBD1,TRBJ1-2,TRBV4-3,TGCGCCAGCAGCCAAGCGACAGGGGACTATGGCTACACCTTC,CASSQATGDYGYTF
NA,NA,TRBJ1-2,TRBV7-8,TGTGCCAGCAGCCCTACGCCCGACTATGGCTACACCTTC,CASSPTPDYGYTF